This T cell receptor (beta chain) came from a study of Graves' ophthalmopathy and Graves' hyperthyroidism. Across the study: Samples of peripheral blood were obtained at initial diagnosis, prior to treatment of any kind.

RNA transcripts were the template, and TCR beta CDR3 regions were amplified from them. RT-PCR with HTBI primers came first, then second-round multiplex PCR. TCRdb fed the multiplex PCR reads into MiXCR, producing one record per CDR3 protein. The data show 200,000 to 250,000 distinct CDR3 sequences, roughly 21% seen once. Overall study findings and caveats: Blood repertoires reportedly contained most expanded thyroid clonotypes above 0.001 frequency.

The V and J ends lost 0 bases and 0 bases respectively, with 8 bases between them. Per germline, CDR1 GTSNPN and CDR2 SVGIG (reference sequence). The length of the CDR3 is 14 residues. CAS ≥3, NOSPECS ≥4, moderate-to-severe activity and duration under 3 months marked donors with ophthalmopathy. Thyroid ultrasound, orbital computed tomography, TRAb, serum thyroxine and clinical symptoms formed the basis of diagnosis. This clonotype was seen repeatedly, ten times or more. The antigen remains unidentified. The source is a woman aged 45 to 65 with Graves' ophthalmopathy. Sequencing was carried out using peripheral blood. The J gene is TRBJ1-1, the V gene TRBV30; D gene uncertain. CDR3: CAWSVRELNTEAFF. The CDR3 DNA sequence: TGTGCCTGGAGTGTGCGCGAGTTGAACACTGAAGCTTTCTTT.